This paragraph reports one TCR beta chain. Its antigen remains undetermined. Nothing much larger sits one base from this clone, and base qualities are not available. This sample was included in a study of graft-versus-host responses after intestinal transplantation (dated by TCRdb to about 2021). Background for the entire study: Recipients received multivisceral, liver-intestinal, or isolated intestinal transplants. Graft-versus-host and host-versus-graft alloreactive T cell clones were tracked in the graft, circulation and bone marrow after intestinal transplantation using bulk TCR-beta CDR3 sequencing. The cohort enrolled about two dozen intestinal transplant recipients, one of whom was a retransplant, and a few patients without pretransplant specimens were excluded. A peak of at least 4% donor T cells among recipient peripheral blood mononuclear cells was the definition used for donor T cell macrochimerism. Every recipient was given anti-thymocyte globulin induction, then maintenance tacrolimus and steroids for approximately 3 years. Rather than going through the commercial service, samples from three later patients were sequenced in-house on an Illumina MiSeq and processed with MiXCR. To identify alloreactive clones, pre-transplant mixed lymphocyte reaction products were sequenced and compared with unstimulated pre-transplant donor and recipient T cells.

In the paper's terms, the time point label means: cells obtained before transplantation from donor or recipient. CD3+CD4+ and CD3+CD8+ populations were FACS-sorted from unstimulated pre-transplant donor and recipient cells taken from spleen or lymph nodes. The receptor library was made with the immunoSEQ multiplex PCR assay. For most patients, genomic DNA was isolated with the Qiagen DNeasy Blood and Tissue Kit and shipped frozen to Adaptive Biotechnologies for TCR sequencing. For most patients, high-throughput TCR-beta CDR3 sequencing of genomic DNA was performed by Adaptive Biotechnologies. On the study's bioinformatics: Adaptive's ImmunoSEQ software supplied the TCR sequencing data for around 17 patients, while MiXCR and VDJtools were used to process a few other patients. To correct CD4 versus CD8 sorting errors, any sequence found in both subsets at a frequency ratio below 5:1 was removed. CDR3 nucleotide sequences shared by donor and recipient were removed because the origin of these sequences could not be assigned. Alloreactive clones required at least 2-fold expansion over unstimulated cells and minimum CFSE-low frequency of 0.002% (template counts) or 0.001% (read counts). Clones detected in sequenced pre-transplant spleen, lymph node, or MLR CFSE-low populations of the donor or recipient were defined as mappable. Cumulative frequency of alloreactive clones was calculated as a percentage of all sequences weighted by copy number. What TCRdb holds here is the immuneACCESS table cut down to in-frame rearrangements. Part of the clones is not present; checked against another copy, under half of the missing clones reflect an unresolved V gene, and the others are unexplained. V and J calls and clone size come straight from that table; D and trimming were deduced from the DNA. For this sample the table gives some 110,000 clones, of which roughly nine tenths were detected only once. Clones ranked in the top ten supply roughly 0.24% of the sample.

CDR1 GTSNPN and CDR2 SVGIG are derived from the germline V gene (reference sequence). The junction shows trimming of 0 bases on V and 15 bases on J, and the gene matches do not reach 8 bases of it. The CDR3 runs 12 amino acids, cysteine and phenylalanine included. Kept here is only the CDR3 DNA, which spans 36 bases and is read in frame from base 1. Points the paper makes about the study in general: In patients with donor T cell macrochimerism, the allografts had high GvH to HvG T cell clonal ratios. Early after transplant, peak levels of circulating GvH clones were associated with declines in HvG clones. The relatively low number and heterogeneity of intestinal transplant patients limited the conclusions. GvH clones were detected in recipient bone marrow, and some appeared earlier in ileal mucosa or blood, consistent with an intestinal mucosal origin.

The origin of this receptor is a human donor who was the organ donor for an intestinal transplant. The sample here was unstimulated CD4+ T cells sorted from spleen or lymph node cells, taken before transplant. This receptor chain uses TRBV30 and TRBJ2-1; 7 junctional bases match TRBD2. The nucleotides are TGTGCCTGGAGTGTACGGGGAGGGCGTGCGTTCTTC. Its product reads: CAWSVRGGRAFF.